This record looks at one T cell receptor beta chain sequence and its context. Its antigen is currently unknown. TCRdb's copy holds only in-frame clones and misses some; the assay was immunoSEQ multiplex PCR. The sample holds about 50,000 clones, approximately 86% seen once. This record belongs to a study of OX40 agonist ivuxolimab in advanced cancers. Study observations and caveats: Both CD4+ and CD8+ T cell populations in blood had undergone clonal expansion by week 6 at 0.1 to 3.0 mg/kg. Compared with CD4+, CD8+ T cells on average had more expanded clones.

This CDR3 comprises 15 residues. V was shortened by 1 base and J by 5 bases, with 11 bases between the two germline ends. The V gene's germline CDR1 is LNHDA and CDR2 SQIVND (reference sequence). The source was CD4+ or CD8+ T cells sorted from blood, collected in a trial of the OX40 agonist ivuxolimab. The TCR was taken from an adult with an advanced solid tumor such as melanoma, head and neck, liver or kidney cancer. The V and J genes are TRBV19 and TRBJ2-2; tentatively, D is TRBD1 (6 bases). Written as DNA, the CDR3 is TGTGCCAGTAGTATAGTCACAGGGCGGACCGGGGAGCTGTTTTTT. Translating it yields CASSIVTGRTGELFF.